A selection of T cell receptor beta chains follows, all from one sample in a study of shared clonotypes between healthy human individuals. The data were produced by immunoSEQ multiplex PCR, yet TCRdb's version contains in-frame clones alone and is incomplete. Here the sample spans millions of clones, about 93% being singletons. What was sequenced was naive CD8+ T cells from PBMCs. The receptors stem from a young man in good health. Some clones in this sample may be carry-over from other donors' samples. Each CDR3 is given with its conserved first and last residue. The D gene is left open where the match is weak. The size of a clone is reported for some rows only, either as once, few or many, or as a class for expanded clones.

J: TRBJ2-2
size: -
D: -
V: TRBV30
CDR3: CAWSLANTGELFF
DNA: TGTGCCTGGAGTCTGGCGAACACCGGGGAGCTGTTTTTT

J: TRBJ2-7
size: -
D: -
V: TRBV4-1
CDR3: CASSHAPGTLSYEQYF
DNA: TGCGCCAGCAGCCATGCCCCCGGGACCCTCTCCTACGAGCAGTACTTC

J: TRBJ2-7
size: -
D: -
V: TRBV9
CDR3: CASSVEAGKQYF
DNA: TGTGCCAGCAGCGTAGAGGCAGGAAAGCAGTACTTC

J: TRBJ2-1
size: -
D: TRBD1
V: TRBV11-3
CDR3: CASSSRTGSNNEQFF
DNA: TGTGCCAGCAGCTCCCGGACAGGGTCCAACAATGAGCAGTTCTTC

J: TRBJ2-1
size: -
D: TRBD2
V: TRBV10-2
CDR3: CASSGNRRSLAGDEQFF
DNA: TGCGCCAGCAGTGGTAACCGCCGGTCGCTAGCGGGAGATGAGCAGTTCTTC

J: TRBJ1-5
size: -
D: -
V: TRBV7-9
CDR3: CASSLGASNQPQHF
DNA: TGTGCCAGCAGCTTAGGAGCTAGCAATCAGCCCCAGCATTTT

J: TRBJ2-7
size: -
D: TRBD1
V: TRBV14
CDR3: CASSHLLTGGGEQYF
DNA: TGTGCCAGCAGCCACCTTCTGACAGGGGGAGGCGAGCAGTACTTC

J: TRBJ2-7
size: -
D: TRBD2
V: TRBV27
CDR3: CASSQGGSSGRPRREQYF
DNA: TGTGCCAGCAGCCAGGGGGGCTCTAGCGGGAGGCCCCGCCGCGAGCAGTACTTC

J: TRBJ1-5
size: -
D: TRBD1
V: TRBV27
CDR3: CASMEGAGVGQPQHF
DNA: TGTGCCAGCATGGAGGGGGCAGGGGTTGGGCAGCCCCAGCATTTT

J: TRBJ2-2
size: few
D: -
V: TRBV7-3
CDR3: CASSETPTGELFF
DNA: TGTGCCAGCAGCGAAACTCCCACCGGGGAGCTGTTTTTT

J: TRBJ2-3
size: once
D: -
V: TRBV5-8
CDR3: CASSLSRPRGTDTQYF
DNA: TGTGCCAGCAGCTTGTCCAGGCCTAGGGGCACAGATACGCAGTATTTT

J: TRBJ1-2
size: -
D: TRBD1
V: TRBV7-9
CDR3: CASSSIQGGTSYGYTF
DNA: TGTGCCAGCAGCTCGATACAGGGGGGAACTAGCTATGGCTACACCTTC

J: TRBJ2-3
size: -
D: TRBD2
V: TRBV6-5
CDR3: CASSYWTSGGTDTQYF
DNA: TGTGCCAGCAGTTACTGGACTAGCGGGGGCACAGATACGCAGTATTTT

J: TRBJ1-4
size: -
D: -
V: TRBV30
CDR3: CAWTSGVTNEKLFF
DNA: TGTGCCTGGACGTCAGGGGTTACTAATGAAAAACTGTTTTTT

J: TRBJ1-5
size: -
D: -
V: TRBV7-3
CDR3: CASSLRPERGNQPQHF
DNA: TGTGCCAGCAGCTTACGCCCAGAAAGGGGCAATCAGCCCCAGCATTTT

J: TRBJ2-1
size: once
D: TRBD2
V: TRBV7-9
CDR3: CASNKKTGTSGRDYNEQFF
DNA: TGTGCCAGCAACAAGAAGACCGGGACTAGCGGGAGGGACTACAATGAGCAGTTCTTC

J: TRBJ1-1
size: -
D: -
V: TRBV10-3
CDR3: CAISVGIENTEAFF
DNA: TGTGCCATCAGTGTGGGGATCGAGAACACTGAAGCTTTCTTT

J: TRBJ2-7
size: few
D: -
V: TRBV30
CDR3: CAWSVDYLEQYF
DNA: TGTGCCTGGAGTGTAGACTACCTCGAGCAGTACTTC

J: TRBJ2-1
size: -
D: TRBD2
V: TRBV5-1
CDR3: CASSPLTSGRAHEQFF
DNA: TGCGCCAGCAGCCCACTGACTAGCGGGAGGGCCCATGAGCAGTTCTTC

J: TRBJ2-5
size: -
D: -
V: TRBV7-2
CDR3: CASSLDRVSGGETQYF
DNA: TGTGCCAGCAGCTTAGATCGGGTCTCAGGGGGGGAGACCCAGTACTTC

J: TRBJ2-7
size: -
D: TRBD2
V: TRBV4-1
CDR3: CASSPDLSLTSGRTYEQYF
DNA: TGCGCCAGCAGCCCCGACCTATCACTAACTAGCGGGCGAACCTACGAGCAGTACTTC

J: TRBJ1-2
size: -
D: TRBD1
V: TRBV6-5
CDR3: CASSYRSGGGGYTF
DNA: TGTGCCAGCAGTTACAGGTCAGGGGGTGGTGGCTACACCTTC

J: TRBJ2-7
size: -
D: -
V: TRBV4-3
CDR3: CASSQVDGTYEQYF
DNA: TGCGCCAGCAGCCAAGTCGACGGAACCTACGAGCAGTACTTC

J: TRBJ2-1
size: -
D: -
V: TRBV15
CDR3: CATSSLNEQFF
DNA: TGTGCCACCAGCAGTCTCAATGAGCAGTTCTTC

J: TRBJ2-7
size: -
D: -
V: TRBV27
CDR3: CASSLGGDEQYF
DNA: TGTGCCAGCAGTTTAGGGGGAGACGAGCAGTACTTC

J: TRBJ1-1
size: -
D: -
V: TRBV19
CDR3: CASSLWENTEAFF
DNA: TGTGCCAGTAGCCTTTGGGAAAATACTGAAGCTTTCTTT

J: TRBJ2-7
size: -
D: -
V: TRBV27
CDR3: CASSPGRMGEQYF
DNA: TGTGCCAGCAGCCCCGGACGTATGGGCGAGCAGTACTTC

J: TRBJ2-7
size: -
D: -
V: TRBV28
CDR3: CASSRPTRPTSYEQYF
DNA: TGTGCCAGCAGTCGACCCACCCGCCCTACCTCCTACGAGCAGTACTTC

J: TRBJ2-7
size: -
D: -
V: TRBV4-1
CDR3: CASSHPVGGGGYEQYF
DNA: TGCGCCAGCAGCCACCCGGTAGGAGGGGGCGGCTACGAGCAGTACTTC

J: TRBJ2-3
size: -
D: TRBD2
V: TRBV30
CDR3: CAWAIDRGTSGRAEDTQYF
DNA: TGTGCCTGGGCGATCGACAGGGGGACTAGCGGGAGGGCCGAAGATACGCAGTATTTT

J: TRBJ1-1
size: -
D: -
V: TRBV9
CDR3: CASSVGDGGNTEAFF
DNA: TGTGCCAGCAGCGTAGGGGACGGGGGAAACACTGAAGCTTTCTTT

J: TRBJ2-7
size: few
D: TRBD1
V: TRBV27
CDR3: CASSVSGQAKGNSYEQYF
DNA: TGTGCCAGCAGTGTTTCGGGACAGGCGAAGGGCAACTCCTACGAGCAGTACTTC

J: TRBJ1-1
size: -
D: -
V: TRBV25-1
CDR3: CASSESQGYTEAFF
DNA: TGTGCCAGCAGTGAATCACAGGGATACACTGAAGCTTTCTTT

J: TRBJ2-7
size: -
D: -
V: TRBV4-2
CDR3: CASSQEVSGGYEQYF
DNA: TGTGCCAGCAGCCAAGAGGTCTCGGGCGGCTACGAGCAGTACTTC

J: TRBJ2-5
size: -
D: -
V: TRBV9
CDR3: CASSVDGRRQETQYF
DNA: TGTGCCAGCAGCGTAGACGGAAGGCGGCAAGAGACCCAGTACTTC

J: TRBJ1-3
size: -
D: -
V: TRBV19
CDR3: CASSMTFGRSGNTIYF
DNA: TGTGCCAGTAGTATGACATTCGGCCGCTCTGGAAACACCATATATTTT

J: TRBJ1-1
size: -
D: -
V: TRBV29-1
CDR3: CSVAQNTEAFF
DNA: TGCAGCGTTGCACAGAACACTGAAGCTTTCTTT

J: TRBJ2-7
size: -
D: -
V: TRBV13
CDR3: CASSLARPYEQYF
DNA: TGTGCCAGCAGCTTAGCACGGCCCTACGAGCAGTACTTC

J: TRBJ2-1
size: -
D: TRBD2
V: TRBV19
CDR3: CASKGKAGVPYNEQFF
DNA: TGTGCCAGTAAGGGAAAAGCGGGAGTCCCCTACAATGAGCAGTTCTTC

J: TRBJ2-5
size: -
D: TRBD2
V: TRBV27
CDR3: CASSLIVGKAGLAGVQAQYF
DNA: TGTGCCAGCAGTTTGATTGTCGGAAAAGCTGGACTAGCGGGAGTCCAGGCCCAGTACTTC

J: TRBJ2-2
size: -
D: -
V: TRBV10-2
CDR3: CASSQAVPGELFF
DNA: TGCGCCAGCAGCCAGGCGGTCCCCGGGGAGCTGTTTTTT

J: TRBJ1-3
size: -
D: -
V: TRBV28
CDR3: CASSNPPWGATLNSGNTIYF
DNA: TGTGCCAGCAGCAACCCCCCATGGGGGGCGACTCTAAACTCTGGAAACACCATATATTTT

J: TRBJ1-5
size: -
D: -
V: TRBV6-1
CDR3: CASSERFRGGQPQHF
DNA: TGTGCCAGCAGTGAAAGGTTCAGGGGTGGACAGCCCCAGCATTTT

J: TRBJ1-1
size: -
D: TRBD1
V: TRBV7-9
CDR3: CASKTGATTEAFF
DNA: TGTGCCAGCAAAACAGGGGCGACCACTGAAGCTTTCTTT

J: TRBJ2-7
size: -
D: -
V: TRBV29-1
CDR3: CSVESGPYEQYF
DNA: TGCAGCGTTGAAAGCGGCCCGTACGAGCAGTACTTC

J: TRBJ2-5
size: -
D: TRBD1
V: TRBV2
CDR3: CASSEVDRGQGETQYF
DNA: TGTGCCAGCAGTGAGGTGGACAGGGGACAAGGGGAGACCCAGTACTTC

J: TRBJ2-7
size: once
D: -
V: TRBV7-9
CDR3: CASSHVRDVFYEQYF
DNA: TGTGCCAGCAGCCACGTCCGGGACGTGTTCTACGAGCAGTACTTC

J: TRBJ2-5
size: -
D: -
V: TRBV27
CDR3: CASSLGQGLGETQYF
DNA: TGTGCCAGCAGTTTAGGGCAGGGGTTGGGAGAGACCCAGTACTTC

J: TRBJ2-7
size: -
D: TRBD1
V: TRBV5-1
CDR3: CASSYTGQAYEQYF
DNA: TGCGCCAGCAGCTACACCGGACAGGCATACGAGCAGTACTTC

J: TRBJ2-7
size: -
D: -
V: TRBV2
CDR3: CASSEGGPGFSEQYF
DNA: TGTGCCAGCAGTGAAGGGGGGCCGGGATTTAGCGAGCAGTACTTC

J: TRBJ2-7
size: -
D: -
V: TRBV27
CDR3: CASSLGGTYEQYF
DNA: TGTGCCAGCAGCCTTGGGGGGACCTACGAGCAGTACTTC